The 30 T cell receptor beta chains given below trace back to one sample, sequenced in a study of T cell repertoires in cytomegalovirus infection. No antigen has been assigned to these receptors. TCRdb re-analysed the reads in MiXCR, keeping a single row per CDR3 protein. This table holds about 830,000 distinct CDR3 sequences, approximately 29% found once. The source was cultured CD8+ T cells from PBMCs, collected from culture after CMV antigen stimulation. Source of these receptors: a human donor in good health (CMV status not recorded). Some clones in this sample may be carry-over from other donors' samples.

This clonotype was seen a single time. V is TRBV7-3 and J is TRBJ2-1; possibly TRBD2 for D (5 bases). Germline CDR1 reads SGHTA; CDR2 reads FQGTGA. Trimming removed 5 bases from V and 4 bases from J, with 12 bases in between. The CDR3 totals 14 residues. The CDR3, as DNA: TGTGCCAGCAGCCCACACCGGGATTACAATGAGCAGTTCTTC. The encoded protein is CASSPHRDYNEQFF.

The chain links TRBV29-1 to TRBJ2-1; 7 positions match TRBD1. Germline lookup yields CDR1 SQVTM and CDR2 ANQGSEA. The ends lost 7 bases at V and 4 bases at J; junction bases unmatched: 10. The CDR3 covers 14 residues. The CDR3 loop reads CSGNRDRLYNEQFF. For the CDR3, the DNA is TGCAGCGGGAACCGGGACAGACTGTACAATGAGCAGTTCTTC.

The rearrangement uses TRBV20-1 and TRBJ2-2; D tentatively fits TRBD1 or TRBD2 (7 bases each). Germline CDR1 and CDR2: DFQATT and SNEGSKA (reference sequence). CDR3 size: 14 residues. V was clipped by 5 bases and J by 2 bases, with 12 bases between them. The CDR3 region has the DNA TGCAGTGCTCGGGGGGACAGCAACACCGGGGAGCTGTTTTTT. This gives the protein CSARGDSNTGELFF.

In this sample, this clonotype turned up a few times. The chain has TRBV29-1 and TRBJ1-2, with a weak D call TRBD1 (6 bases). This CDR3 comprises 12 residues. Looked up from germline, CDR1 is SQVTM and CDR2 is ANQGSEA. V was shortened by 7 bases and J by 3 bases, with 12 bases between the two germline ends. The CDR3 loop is CSAQDSYYGYTF. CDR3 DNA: TGCAGCGCCCAGGACAGCTACTATGGCTACACCTTC. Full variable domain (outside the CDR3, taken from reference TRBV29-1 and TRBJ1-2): SAVISQKPSRDICQRGTSLTIQCQVDSQVTMMFWYRQQPGQSLTLIATANQGSEATYESGFVIDKFPISRPNLTFSTLTVSNMSPEDSSIYLCSAQDSYYGYTFGSGTRLTVV.

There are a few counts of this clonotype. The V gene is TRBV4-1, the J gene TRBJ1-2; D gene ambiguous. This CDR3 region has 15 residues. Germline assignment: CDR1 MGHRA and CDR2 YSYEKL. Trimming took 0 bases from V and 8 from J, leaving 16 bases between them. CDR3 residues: CASSQDFGGHKGYTF. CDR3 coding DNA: TGCGCCAGCAGCCAAGATTTCGGAGGGCACAAGGGCTACACCTTC.

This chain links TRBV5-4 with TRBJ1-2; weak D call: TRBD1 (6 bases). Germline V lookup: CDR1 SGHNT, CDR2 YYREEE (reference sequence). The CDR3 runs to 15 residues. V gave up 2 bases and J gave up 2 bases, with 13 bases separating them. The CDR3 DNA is TGTGCCAGCAGCTTACAGGGTATTCCCAACTATGGCTACACCTTC. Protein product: CASSLQGIPNYGYTF.

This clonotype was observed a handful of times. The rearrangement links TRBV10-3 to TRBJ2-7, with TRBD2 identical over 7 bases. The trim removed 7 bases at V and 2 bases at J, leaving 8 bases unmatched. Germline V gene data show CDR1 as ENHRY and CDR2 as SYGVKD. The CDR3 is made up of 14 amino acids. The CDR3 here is CAIKTAGKPYEQYF. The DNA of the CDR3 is TGTGCCATCAAAACAGCGGGGAAACCCTACGAGCAGTACTTC.

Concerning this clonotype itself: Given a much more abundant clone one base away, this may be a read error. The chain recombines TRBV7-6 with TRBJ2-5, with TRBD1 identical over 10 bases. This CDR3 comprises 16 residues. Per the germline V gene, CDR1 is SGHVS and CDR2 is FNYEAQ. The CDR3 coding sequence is TGTGCCGGCAGGGCAGGACAGGGGGGCGGCAGGGAGACCCAGTACTTC. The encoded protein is CAGRAGQGGGRETQYF.

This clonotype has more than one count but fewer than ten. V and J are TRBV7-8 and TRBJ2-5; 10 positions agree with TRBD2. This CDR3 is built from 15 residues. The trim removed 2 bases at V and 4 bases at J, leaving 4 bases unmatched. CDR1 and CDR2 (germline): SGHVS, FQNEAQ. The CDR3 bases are TGTGCCAGCAGCTTAAGCGGGGGGGGTGGAGAGACCCAGTACTTC. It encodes CASSLSGGGGETQYF.

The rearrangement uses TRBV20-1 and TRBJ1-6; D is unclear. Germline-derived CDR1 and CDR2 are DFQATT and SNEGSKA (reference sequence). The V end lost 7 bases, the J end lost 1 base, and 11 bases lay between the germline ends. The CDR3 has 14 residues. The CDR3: CSVREGSYNSPLHF. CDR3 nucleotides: TGCAGTGTCCGGGAAGGGTCCTATAATTCACCCCTCCACTTT.

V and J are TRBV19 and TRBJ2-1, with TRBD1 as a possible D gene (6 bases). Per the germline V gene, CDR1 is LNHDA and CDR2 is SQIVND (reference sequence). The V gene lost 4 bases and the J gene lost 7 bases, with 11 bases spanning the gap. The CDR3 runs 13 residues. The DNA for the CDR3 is TGTGCCAGTAGTAGAACAGGGATTAATGAGCAGTTCTTC. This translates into CASSRTGINEQFF.

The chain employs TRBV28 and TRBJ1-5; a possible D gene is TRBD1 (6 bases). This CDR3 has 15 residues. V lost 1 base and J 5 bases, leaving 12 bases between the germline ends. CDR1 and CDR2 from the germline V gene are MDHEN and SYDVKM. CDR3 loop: CASSLLGGIDQPQHF. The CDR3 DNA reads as TGTGCCAGCAGTTTATTAGGGGGGATAGATCAGCCCCAGCATTTT.

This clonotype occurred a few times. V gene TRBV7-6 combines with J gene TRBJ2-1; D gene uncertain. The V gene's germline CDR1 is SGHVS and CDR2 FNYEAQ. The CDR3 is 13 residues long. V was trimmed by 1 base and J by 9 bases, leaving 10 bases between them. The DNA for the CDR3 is TGTGCCAGCAGCTTAGGTCCTGGGCTTGAGCAGTTCTTC. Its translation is CASSLGPGLEQFF.

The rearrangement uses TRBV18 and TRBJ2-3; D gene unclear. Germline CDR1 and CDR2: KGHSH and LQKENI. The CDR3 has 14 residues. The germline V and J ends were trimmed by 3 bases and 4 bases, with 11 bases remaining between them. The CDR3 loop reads CASSPNRLSDTQYF. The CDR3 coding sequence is TGTGCCAGCTCACCTAACCGACTTTCAGATACGCAGTATTTT.

CDR3 loop: CASSVQGARNEQFF. CDR3 DNA sequence: TGTGCCAGCAGCGTGCAGGGGGCACGGAATGAGCAGTTCTTC. The gene calls are TRBV9 and TRBJ2-1; 8 positions match TRBD1. The CDR3 covers 14 residues. The germline V gene encodes CDR1 SGDLS and CDR2 YYNGEE. V lost 2 bases to trimming and J lost 7 bases; unmatched junction nucleotides: 5.

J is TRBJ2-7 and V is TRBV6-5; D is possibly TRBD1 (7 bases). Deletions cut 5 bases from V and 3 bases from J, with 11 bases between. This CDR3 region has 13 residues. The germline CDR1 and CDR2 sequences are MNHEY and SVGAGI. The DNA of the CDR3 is TGTGCCAGCAGTGGAGGGGGCTACTACGAGCAGTACTTC. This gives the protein CASSGGGYYEQYF.

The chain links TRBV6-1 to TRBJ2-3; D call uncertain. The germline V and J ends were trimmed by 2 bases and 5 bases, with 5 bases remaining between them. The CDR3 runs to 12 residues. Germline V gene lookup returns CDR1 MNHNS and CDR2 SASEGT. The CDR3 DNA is TGTGCCAGCAGTGAACTCGGAGATACGCAGTATTTT. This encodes CASSELGDTQYF.

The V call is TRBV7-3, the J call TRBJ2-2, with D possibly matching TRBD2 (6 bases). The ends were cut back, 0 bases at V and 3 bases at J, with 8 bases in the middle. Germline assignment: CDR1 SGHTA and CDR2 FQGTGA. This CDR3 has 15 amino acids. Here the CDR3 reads CASSLTPGDTGELFF. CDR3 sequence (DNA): TGTGCCAGCAGCTTAACTCCGGGAGACACCGGGGAGCTGTTTTTT.

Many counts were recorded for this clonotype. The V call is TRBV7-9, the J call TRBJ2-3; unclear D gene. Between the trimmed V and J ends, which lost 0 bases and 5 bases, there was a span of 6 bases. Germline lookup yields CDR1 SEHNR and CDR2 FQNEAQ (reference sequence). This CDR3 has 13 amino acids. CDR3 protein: CASSLAHLDTQYF. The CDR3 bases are TGTGCCAGCAGCTTAGCGCATCTAGATACGCAGTATTTT. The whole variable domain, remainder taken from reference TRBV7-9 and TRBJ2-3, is DTGVSQNPRHKITKRGQNVTFRCDPISEHNRLYWYRQTLGQGPEFLTYFQNEAQLEKSRLLSDRFSAERPKGSFSTLEIQRTEQGDSAMYLCASSLAHLDTQYFGPGTRLTVL.

The CDR3 reads CASSPAGVPYEQYF. CDR3 in DNA: TGTGCCAGCAGTCCAGCGGGAGTCCCCTACGAGCAGTACTTC. The chain links TRBV12-3 or TRBV12-4 to TRBJ2-7; 8 nucleotides line up with TRBD2. Losses at the gene ends were 5 bases for V and 2 bases for J; bases not matched to a gene: 5. The CDR3 covers 14 residues.

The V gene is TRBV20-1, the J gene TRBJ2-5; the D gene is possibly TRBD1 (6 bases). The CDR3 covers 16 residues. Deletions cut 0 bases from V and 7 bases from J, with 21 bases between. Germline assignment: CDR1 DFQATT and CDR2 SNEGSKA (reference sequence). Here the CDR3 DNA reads TGCAGTGCTAGAGATTCTTGGACAGAGGATTCAGGGACCCAGTACTTC. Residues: CSARDSWTEDSGTQYF.

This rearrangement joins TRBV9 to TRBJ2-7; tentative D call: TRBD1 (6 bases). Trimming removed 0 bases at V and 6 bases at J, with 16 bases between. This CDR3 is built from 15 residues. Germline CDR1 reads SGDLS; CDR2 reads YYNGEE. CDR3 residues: CASSVARGSVSEQYF. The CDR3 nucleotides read TGTGCCAGCAGCGTAGCCAGGGGTTCGGTCTCCGAGCAGTACTTC.

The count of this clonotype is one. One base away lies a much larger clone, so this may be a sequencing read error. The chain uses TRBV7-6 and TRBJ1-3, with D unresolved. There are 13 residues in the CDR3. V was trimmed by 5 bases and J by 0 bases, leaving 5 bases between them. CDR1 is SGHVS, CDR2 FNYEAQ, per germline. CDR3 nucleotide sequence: TGTGCCAGCAGCGGGCGCTCTGGAAACACCATATATTTT. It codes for CASSGRSGNTIYF.

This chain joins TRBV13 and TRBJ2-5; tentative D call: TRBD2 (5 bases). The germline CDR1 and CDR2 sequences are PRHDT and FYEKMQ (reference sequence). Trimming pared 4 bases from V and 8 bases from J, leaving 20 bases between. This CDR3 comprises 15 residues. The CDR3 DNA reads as TGTGCCAGCAGCTCAACGGCCGGGATCCAACCCACCCAGTACTTC. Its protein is CASSSTAGIQPTQYF.

The CDR3 reads CASSHRQGDEQYF. The CDR3 DNA reads TGTGCCAGCAGCCATCGACAGGGGGACGAGCAGTACTTC. This chain connects TRBV3-1 to TRBJ2-7, with TRBD1 matching 9 bases. The CDR3 covers 13 residues. The V gene's germline CDR1 is LGHDT and CDR2 YNNKEL (reference sequence). Germline trimming cut 3 bases from V and 5 bases from J; bases unmatched to any gene: 2.

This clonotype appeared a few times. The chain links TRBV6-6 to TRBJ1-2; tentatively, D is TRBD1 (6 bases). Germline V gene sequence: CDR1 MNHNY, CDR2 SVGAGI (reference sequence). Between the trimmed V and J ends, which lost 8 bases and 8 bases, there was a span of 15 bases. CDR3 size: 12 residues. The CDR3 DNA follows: TGTGCCAGCTTGACAGGCGTCGGGGGCTACACCTTC. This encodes CASLTGVGGYTF.

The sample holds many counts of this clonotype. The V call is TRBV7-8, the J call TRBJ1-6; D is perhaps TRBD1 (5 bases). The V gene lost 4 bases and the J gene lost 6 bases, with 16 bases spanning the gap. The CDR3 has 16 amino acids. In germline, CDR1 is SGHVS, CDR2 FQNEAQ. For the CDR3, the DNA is TGTGCCAGCAGCTGGAACCGACAGAAGCTTAATTCACCCCTCCACTTT. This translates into CASSWNRQKLNSPLHF.

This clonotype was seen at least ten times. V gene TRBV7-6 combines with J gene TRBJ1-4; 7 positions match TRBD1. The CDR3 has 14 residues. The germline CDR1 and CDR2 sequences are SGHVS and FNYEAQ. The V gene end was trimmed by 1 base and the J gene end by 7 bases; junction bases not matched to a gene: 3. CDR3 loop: CASSLEGAREKLFF. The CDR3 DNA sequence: TGTGCCAGCAGCTTAGAGGGGGCGCGTGAAAAACTGTTTTTT.

The CDR3 region has the DNA TGTGCCAGCAGCGTCGGGACTAACTGGTATTTT. Translation: CASSVGTNWYF. The chain has TRBV9 and TRBJ2-3, with 7 bases matching TRBD2. CDR1 SGDLS and CDR2 YYNGEE come from the germline V gene. V shed 2 bases and J 14 bases; nucleotides not matched to a gene: 5. The CDR3 sequence is 11 residues long.

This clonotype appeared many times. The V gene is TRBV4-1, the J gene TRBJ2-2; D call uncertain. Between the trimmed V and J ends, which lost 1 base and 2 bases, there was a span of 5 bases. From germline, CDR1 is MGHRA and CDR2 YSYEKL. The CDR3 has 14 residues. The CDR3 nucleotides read TGCGCCAGCAGCCAAGGGAGAAACACCGGGGAGCTGTTTTTT. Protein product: CASSQGRNTGELFF.